The 32 T cell receptor beta chains reported below all come from one sample, sequenced in a study of identical twins. TCRdb re-analysed the 5' RACE reads in MiXCR, keeping a single row per CDR3 protein. Here the sample spans about 470,000 distinct CDR3 sequences, 20% to 25% being singletons. This same sample was also taken into another study, of T cells expressing NK-cell markers.

The sample comprised CD4+ T cells sorted from blood. Source of these receptors: a woman aged 18 to 35 in good health.

The genes are TRBV9 and TRBJ2-5; D is undetermined. Germline V gene sequence: CDR1 SGDLS, CDR2 YYNGEE. CDR3 length: 14 residues. V lost 0 bases and J 3 bases, leaving 9 bases between the germline ends. CDR3 loop: CASSVASPEETQYF. The DNA of the CDR3 is TGTGCCAGCAGCGTAGCGAGCCCGGAAGAGACCCAGTACTTC.

In its sample, this clonotype was seen a few times. The chain couples TRBV5-1 to TRBJ2-7; D is perhaps TRBD1 or TRBD2 (7 bases each). The CDR3 consists of 17 residues. Germline assignment: CDR1 SGHRS and CDR2 YFSETQ. The ends were cut back, 3 bases at V and 7 bases at J, with 26 bases in the middle. The CDR3 protein is CASSSNPNRGLSGEQYF. CDR3 nucleotide sequence: TGCGCCAGCAGCTCCAACCCAAACAGGGGACTATCAGGGGAGCAGTACTTC.

This rearrangement joins TRBV6-5 to TRBJ1-1; D remains ambiguous. V was cut by 0 bases and J by 6 bases, with 11 bases left in between. The CDR3 extends over 14 amino acids. Germline CDR1 reads MNHEY; CDR2 reads SVGAGI. This CDR3 reads CASSYSGGSPEAFF. The CDR3 nucleotides are TGTGCCAGCAGTTACTCTGGAGGATCGCCTGAAGCTTTCTTT.

This clonotype occurred a few times. This chain uses TRBV11-3 with TRBJ2-7, with D perhaps matching TRBD2 (6 bases). Germline CDR1 reads SGHNT; CDR2 reads YENEEA. With 1 base removed from V and 2 bases from J, the gap between germline ends came to 24 bases. The CDR3 length is 19 residues. CDR3 protein: CASSLVFINARGIPYEQYF. CDR3 DNA sequence: TGTGCCAGCAGCTTAGTTTTCATAAACGCCCGGGGGATCCCCTACGAGCAGTACTTC.

In this sample, this clonotype turned up a few times. The chain joins TRBV7-8 to TRBJ2-1; 9 bases fit TRBD2. CDR1 and CDR2 (germline): SGHVS, FQNEAQ. The length of the CDR3 is 15 residues. The trim removed 7 bases at V and 0 bases at J, leaving 4 bases unmatched. In DNA, the CDR3 is TGTGCCAGCACCGAAGCGGGAGGCTCCTACAATGAGCAGTTCTTC. Translated: CASTEAGGSYNEQFF.

V is TRBV12-5 and J is TRBJ2-2; 8 nucleotides agree with TRBD2. The CDR3 covers 16 residues. After removal of 3 bases from V and 5 bases from J, the junction contained 8 bases not matched to a gene. CDR1 is LGHNT and CDR2 is FRNRAP in the germline V gene. CDR3 protein: CASGFSSGVRTGELFF. The CDR3 bases are TGTGCTAGTGGTTTCAGTAGCGGGGTGAGGACCGGGGAGCTGTTTTTT.

V is TRBV12-3 or TRBV12-4 and J is TRBJ2-2; 9 nucleotides agree with TRBD2. Unmatched junction bases numbered 12, after V lost 3 bases and J lost 7 bases. The CDR3 extends over 17 amino acids. The CDR3 spells CASSFPQLAGFVGELFF. In nucleotides, the CDR3 is TGTGCCAGCAGTTTCCCCCAGCTAGCGGGATTTGTCGGGGAGCTGTTTTTT.

In this sample, this clonotype turned up many times. The V and J genes are TRBV7-9 and TRBJ1-1, with D maybe TRBD1 (5 bases). Germline CDR1 reads SEHNR; CDR2 reads FQNEAQ (reference sequence). Trimming pared 9 bases from V and 1 base from J, leaving 9 bases between. This CDR3 region has 12 residues. The CDR3 loop reads CASGGRNTEAFF. The CDR3 bases are TGTGCCAGTGGGGGTCGGAACACTGAAGCTTTCTTT.

This clonotype has only a few counts. J is TRBJ1-1 and V is TRBV18, with D maybe TRBD1 (6 bases). Germline V gene sequence: CDR1 KGHSH, CDR2 LQKENI. The CDR3 runs to 16 residues. The ends were cut back, 4 bases at V and 0 bases at J, with 15 bases in the middle. The CDR3: CASSRGQKVMNTEAFF. CDR3 in DNA: TGTGCCAGCTCACGTGGACAGAAAGTAATGAACACTGAAGCTTTCTTT.

With respect to this clonotype: The junction departs from the called germline gene at one end, perhaps through a read error. Here the CDR3 reads CSASHGTSGGNELFF. The CDR3 region has the DNA TGCAGTGCTAGCCACGGGACTAGCGGGGGGAATGAGCTGTTCTTC. The chain couples TRBV20-1 to TRBJ2-1; 15 positions match TRBD2. The CDR3 runs 15 residues. Germline CDR1 DFQATT, CDR2 SNEGSKA (reference sequence).

The rearrangement uses TRBV20-1 and TRBJ2-7; D is unclear. The V gene's germline CDR1 is DFQATT and CDR2 SNEGSKA (reference sequence). The CDR3 extends over 13 amino acids. V was pared by 1 base and J by 4 bases, with 11 bases between. This CDR3 is CSARGGMEYEQYF. CDR3 DNA sequence: TGCAGTGCTAGAGGGGGTATGGAATACGAGCAGTACTTC.

The chain is built from TRBV20-1 and TRBJ2-7; TRBD1 agrees at 8 bases. The V gene end was trimmed by 6 bases and the J gene end by 1 base; junction bases not matched to a gene: 8. This CDR3 contains 14 residues. The germline V gene has CDR1 DFQATT and CDR2 SNEGSKA (reference sequence). CDR3 amino acids: CSATRDRKSYEQYF. The CDR3 bases are TGCAGTGCAACCCGGGACAGGAAGTCCTACGAGCAGTACTTC.

The chain is built from TRBV19 and TRBJ1-5; 7 bases match TRBD1. The CDR3 consists of 14 residues. Germline V gene lookup returns CDR1 LNHDA and CDR2 SQIVND (reference sequence). V was pared by 4 bases and J by 6 bases, with 6 bases of the junction left unmatched. The CDR3: CASSTQTGFQPQHF. DNA of the CDR3: TGTGCCAGTAGTACGCAGACAGGGTTTCAGCCCCAGCATTTT.

The chain is built from TRBV11-2 and TRBJ2-3; D gene unclear. V was shortened by 3 bases and J by 6 bases, with 10 bases between the two germline ends. The CDR3 covers 13 residues. Germline V gene lookup returns CDR1 SGHAT and CDR2 FQNNGV. CDR3 nucleotides: TGTGCCAGCAGCTTTGGGGTGGCGGATACGCAGTATTTT. This sequence encodes CASSFGVADTQYF. Combining the CDR3 with reference TRBV11-2 and TRBJ2-3 gives the whole variable domain EAGVAQSPRYKIIEKRQSVAFWCNPISGHATLYWYQQILGQGPKLLIQFQNNGVVDDSQLPKDRFSAERLKGVDSTLKIQPAKLEDSAVYLCASSFGVADTQYFGPGTRLTVL.

This clonotype was found a few times. The chain carries TRBV12-3 or TRBV12-4 and TRBJ2-7; D unclear. The length of the CDR3 is 11 residues. V lost 3 bases and J 6 bases, leaving 6 bases between the germline ends. CDR3 sequence: CASSLTLEQYF. CDR3 DNA: TGTGCCAGCAGTTTGACCCTCGAGCAGTACTTC.

The chain has TRBV2 and TRBJ2-3, with TRBD2 identical over 7 bases. This CDR3 is 14 amino acids long. The V segment lost 6 bases and the J segment 6 bases; nucleotides outside the gene matches: 9. Germline lookup yields CDR1 SNHLY and CDR2 FYNNEI. The CDR3 sequence is CASRGSTSADTQYF. CDR3 coding DNA: TGTGCCAGCAGGGGCAGTACTAGCGCGGATACGCAGTATTTT.

The chain combines TRBV20-1 with TRBJ2-7; a weak D match, TRBD1 (6 bases). The CDR3 has 13 residues. CDR1 and CDR2 (germline): DFQATT, SNEGSKA (reference sequence). Trimming took off 4 bases at V and 0 bases at J, with 10 bases between the two ends. Written as DNA, the CDR3 is TGCAGTGCTACCGGGGACAACTCCTACGAGCAGTACTTC. Amino acids: CSATGDNSYEQYF.

This clonotype was seen more than once but under ten times. The chain couples TRBV3-1 to TRBJ2-7; 8 positions agree with TRBD1. Looked up from germline, CDR1 is LGHDT and CDR2 is YNNKEL (reference sequence). The trim removed 0 bases at V and 0 bases at J, leaving 19 bases unmatched. The CDR3 extends over 21 amino acids. For the CDR3, the DNA is TGTGCCAGCAGCCAAGAAGGTGAGGGGACAGGCATCACGGCCACCTCCTACGAGCAGTACTTC. This encodes CASSQEGEGTGITATSYEQYF.

V gene TRBV6-1 combines with J gene TRBJ1-2, with D possibly TRBD1 on 5 matching bases. The V end was cut by 6 bases, the J end by 5 bases, with 16 bases between. CDR1 is MNHNS and CDR2 is SASEGT in the germline V gene. The CDR3 runs to 14 residues. CDR3 bases: TGTGCCAGCAGAAGAACAGGACTACTTTATGGCTACACCTTC. As protein: CASRRTGLLYGYTF.

This clonotype has a handful of counts. CDR3 in DNA: TGCGCCAGCAGCTTGGTTGGGGCTAATGAAAAACTGTTTTTT. It codes for CASSLVGANEKLFF. This chain connects TRBV5-1 to TRBJ1-4; D call uncertain. The V gene's germline CDR1 is SGHRS and CDR2 YFSETQ. V gave up 0 bases and J gave up 3 bases, with 6 bases separating them. The length of the CDR3 is 14 residues. The whole variable domain, remainder taken from reference TRBV5-1 and TRBJ1-4, is KAGVTQTPRYLIKTRGQQVTLSCSPISGHRSVSWYQQTPGQGLQFLFEYFSETQRNKGNFPGRFSGRQFSNSRSEMNVSTLELGDSALYLCASSLVGANEKLFFGSGTQLSVL.

This clonotype was seen only a few times. The chain combines TRBV5-1 with TRBJ2-7; perhaps TRBD2 as D (5 bases). V lost 3 bases, J lost 6 bases, and 19 bases lay in between. Germline values: CDR1 SGHRS, CDR2 YFSETQ. The CDR3 totals 15 residues. The CDR3 DNA is TGCGCCAGCAGCTCCGGGATTCCAAAGGGTCTCGAGCAGTACTTC. It encodes CASSSGIPKGLEQYF.

The chain combines TRBV18 with TRBJ2-7, with 9 nucleotides matching TRBD1. Trimming removed 4 bases from V and 5 bases from J; junction bases left unmatched: 6. Germline CDR1 and CDR2: KGHSH and LQKENI. This CDR3 has 14 residues. The CDR3, as DNA: TGTGCCAGCTCACTCCGGGACAGGGTGGACGAGCAGTACTTC. Translated, it gives CASSLRDRVDEQYF.

The V call is TRBV6-2 or TRBV6-3, the J call TRBJ2-7; 8 bases are a match to TRBD2. Trimming took 4 bases from V and 4 from J; bases not matched to a gene: 9. The CDR3 runs 15 residues. The V gene's germline CDR1 is MNHEY and CDR2 SVGEGT. CDR3: CASSFGGAGDYEQYF. For the CDR3, the DNA is TGTGCCAGCAGTTTCGGAGGAGCGGGAGATTACGAGCAGTACTTC.

The chain has TRBV3-1 and TRBJ2-7; D is unclear. Germline V gene lookup returns CDR1 LGHDT and CDR2 YNNKEL (reference sequence). The V gene lost 2 bases and the J gene lost 2 bases, with 10 bases spanning the gap. The CDR3 has 14 amino acids. The CDR3 sequence is CASSQLSAPYEQYF. The CDR3 DNA follows: TGTGCCAGCAGCCAACTCTCGGCTCCCTACGAGCAGTACTTC.

This rearrangement joins TRBV6-5 to TRBJ1-1; unclear D gene. The length of the CDR3 is 14 residues. The germline V and J ends were trimmed by 4 bases and 3 bases, with 12 bases remaining between them. Looked up from germline, CDR1 is MNHEY and CDR2 is SVGAGI. CDR3: CASSSITVDTEAFF. CDR3 nucleotides: TGTGCCAGCAGTTCGATCACAGTGGACACTGAAGCTTTCTTT.

This clonotype was recorded once. This chain uses TRBV3-1 with TRBJ2-3; D gene uncertain. CDR3 length equals 13 residues. Trimming removed 4 bases from V and 4 bases from J, with 9 bases in between. Germline-derived CDR1 and CDR2 are LGHDT and YNNKEL (reference sequence). Written as DNA, the CDR3 is TGTGCCAGCAGCCTGGCCGAACCAGATACGCAGTATTTT. This sequence encodes CASSLAEPDTQYF.

V usage is TRBV7-9 and J usage is TRBJ2-1; no clear D gene. The CDR3 runs to 15 residues. CDR1 is SEHNR, CDR2 FQNEAQ, per germline (reference sequence). V dropped 5 bases and J dropped 9 bases, with 20 bases sitting between them. CDR3 residues: CASSPRNSQLTEQFF. CDR3 sequence (DNA): TGTGCCAGCAGCCCTAGGAACAGCCAGCTTACTGAGCAGTTCTTC.

This clonotype was seen only a few times. The rearrangement links TRBV4-2 to TRBJ2-1, with D maybe TRBD2 (6 bases). Germline values: CDR1 LGHNA, CDR2 YNFKEQ. CDR3 size: 15 residues. V dropped 0 bases and J dropped 6 bases, with 12 bases sitting between them. CDR3 sequence (DNA): TGTGCCAGCAGCCAAGATTGGCGGAGGGCCAATGAGCAGTTCTTC. It is translated as CASSQDWRRANEQFF.

This rearrangement joins TRBV7-9 to TRBJ1-2; D might be TRBD1 (6 bases). There are 14 residues in the CDR3. The germline V and J ends were trimmed by 5 bases and 5 bases, with 15 bases remaining between them. Germline V lookup: CDR1 SEHNR, CDR2 FQNEAQ (reference sequence). The CDR3 sequence: CASSIPTGSYGYTF. The CDR3 bases are TGTGCCAGCAGCATCCCGACAGGTTCTTATGGCTACACCTTC.

V gene TRBV14 combines with J gene TRBJ2-2; D ambiguous. This CDR3 is built from 14 residues. Germline CDR1 and CDR2: SGHDN and FVKESK. V lost 5 bases and J 5 bases, leaving 12 bases between the germline ends. DNA of the CDR3: TGTGCCAGCAGCGCCGGCGCCTCGACCGGGGAGCTGTTTTTT. Its protein is CASSAGASTGELFF.

The count of this clonotype is one. The V call is TRBV5-1, the J call TRBJ2-1; 10 bases align to TRBD2. Germline loops: CDR1 SGHRS, CDR2 YFSETQ. The CDR3 covers 15 residues. Unmatched junction bases numbered 5, after V lost 0 bases and J lost 8 bases. CDR3: CASSLEGLAMDEQFF. The DNA of the CDR3 is TGCGCCAGCAGCTTGGAGGGACTAGCGATGGATGAGCAGTTCTTC.

This clonotype was seen a handful of times. The chain joins TRBV12-3 or TRBV12-4 to TRBJ2-5; the D call may be TRBD1 or TRBD2 (5 bases each). The CDR3 covers 13 residues. V was pared by 0 bases and J by 5 bases, with 7 bases between. The CDR3, as DNA: TGTGCCAGCAGTTTAGCTGAGGGGGAGACCCAGTACTTC. Translation gives CASSLAEGETQYF.